The subject of this entry is one T cell receptor beta chain. Germline assignment: CDR1 SNHLY and CDR2 FYNNEI. The CDR3 is 12 amino acids. Trimming removed 6 bases at V and 6 bases at J, with 12 bases between. The sample belongs to a study of T cells in Graves' hyperthyroidism and ophthalmopathy. Researchers took RNA transcripts and amplified the TCR beta CDR3 regions from them. With the HTBI primer set, the TCR CDR3 went through a first round of RT-PCR. TCRdb fed the multiplex PCR reads into MiXCR, producing one record per CDR3 protein. Seen here are about 620,000 distinct CDR3 sequences, 15% to 20% observed once, and the top ten hold 3.5% to 4%. Exclusion of patients followed from uncontrolled infection, other autoimmune disease, pregnancy or lactation.

What was sequenced was blood. The rearrangement links TRBV2 to TRBJ2-7, with D hard to call. This receptor was taken from a woman aged 30 to 39 with Graves' hyperthyroidism. The CDR3 DNA is TGTGCCAGCAGCCAAGTGGATGCCGAGCAGTACTTC. This translates into CASSQVDAEQYF. The entire variable domain, with the rest obtained from reference TRBV2 and TRBJ2-7, is as follows: EPEVTQTPSHQVTQMGQEVILRCVPISNHLYFYWYRQILGQKVEFLVSFYNNEISEKSEIFDDQFSVERPDGSNFTLKIRSTKLEDSAMYFCASSQVDAEQYFGPGTRLTVT.